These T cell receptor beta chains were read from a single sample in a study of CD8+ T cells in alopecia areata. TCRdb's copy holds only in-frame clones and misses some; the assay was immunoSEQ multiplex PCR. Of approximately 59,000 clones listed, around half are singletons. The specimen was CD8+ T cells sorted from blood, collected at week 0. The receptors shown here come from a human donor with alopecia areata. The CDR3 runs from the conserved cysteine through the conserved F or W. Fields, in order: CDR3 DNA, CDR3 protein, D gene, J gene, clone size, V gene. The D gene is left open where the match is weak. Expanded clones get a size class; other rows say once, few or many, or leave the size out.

TGCAGCGTGGGGACAGGGGATAACTTCGAGCAGTACTTC,CSVGTGDNFEQYF,TRBD1,TRBJ2-7,.,TRBV29-1
TGTGCCAGCAGTCCGTTTGGGACGGGCGCGGGCTACACCTTC,CASSPFGTGAGYTF,.,TRBJ1-2,.,TRBV2
TGTGCCAGCAGCGAGGGGACTGGGGACGAGCAGTACTTC,CASSEGTGDEQYF,.,TRBJ2-7,.,TRBV9
TGTGCCTGGAGTCCCCAGACAACCTACGAGCAGTACTTC,CAWSPQTTYEQYF,.,TRBJ2-7,.,TRBV30
TGTGCCAGCAGCTTAGAAGGGGCGAGCACAGATACGCAGTATTTT,CASSLEGASTDTQYF,.,TRBJ2-3,.,TRBV7-2
TGTGCCAGCAGCGTCGGGACAGGGGCTGGAAACACCATATATTTT,CASSVGTGAGNTIYF,TRBD1,TRBJ1-3,many,TRBV9
TGCAGCGTTGAAGACGGTGGGGGGTACGAGCAGTACTTC,CSVEDGGGYEQYF,.,TRBJ2-7,few,TRBV29-1
TGTGCCAGCGGGCTTAATCAAGAGACCCAGTACTTC,CASGLNQETQYF,.,TRBJ2-5,.,TRBV27
TGTGCCAGTAGTATATCTGGGACAGGGCGCGAAGCTTTCTTT,CASSISGTGREAFF,TRBD1,TRBJ1-1,few,TRBV19
TGTGCCAGCAGCCGTGCAGGGGCCCGGTTCAAGCAGTACTTC,CASSRAGARFKQYF,.,TRBJ2-7,.,TRBV5-6
TGTGCCAGCAGCTTCCGGGACAGACAAGAGACCCAGTACTTC,CASSFRDRQETQYF,TRBD1,TRBJ2-5,.,TRBV7-9
TGCGCCAGCAGCCAAAATTTAGCGGGAGCGACAGATACGCAGTATTTT,CASSQNLAGATDTQYF,TRBD2,TRBJ2-3,.,TRBV4-1
TGTGCCAGCAGCGCCGACAGGGCGTCGACTGAAGCTTTCTTT,CASSADRASTEAFF,TRBD1,TRBJ1-1,.,TRBV5-4
TGTGCCAGCAGGGATGGGACTACCTACAATGAGCAGTTCTTC,CASRDGTTYNEQFF,TRBD2,TRBJ2-1,many,TRBV2
TGTGCCAGCAGCTTAGCAGGGGTCTCCTACGAGCAGTACTTC,CASSLAGVSYEQYF,.,TRBJ2-7,.,TRBV7-2
TGTGCCAGCAGCCCCTGGGCTAGCGGGAGTTACGAGCAGTACTTC,CASSPWASGSYEQYF,TRBD2,TRBJ2-7,.,TRBV7-2
TGTGCCAGCCGACGTAGCGGGGCTAGCACAGATACGCAGTATTTT,CASRRSGASTDTQYF,TRBD2,TRBJ2-3,.,TRBV27